This T cell receptor (beta chain) was recorded in a study of primary melanoma T cells and metastatic recurrence. Some clones are missing from TCRdb's copy, which holds only in-frame ones; the method was immunoSEQ multiplex PCR. The sample contains under 700 clones, approximately 70% of which appear only once. The CDR3 extends over 15 amino acids. The V gene lost 8 bases and the J gene lost 4 bases, with 20 bases spanning the gap. Germline V gene data show CDR1 as MNHGY and CDR2 as SAAAGT. The sequence was collected from a human donor with melanoma. Input material: melanoma tumor tissue. The chain uses TRBV6-8 and TRBJ1-1, with D unresolved. The CDR3 DNA follows: TGTGCCAGCTACCGACGGAAGAAAGAGAGCACTGAAGCTTTCTTT. Protein sequence: CASYRRKKESTEAFF.